Only a few counts were recorded for the clone carrying this T cell receptor (beta chain). What it binds is unknown. The data belong to a study of beta chain features in type 1 diabetes. General study results and limits: The cDNA sequencing approach could over-represent high-TCR-expressing cells. Patients with type 1 diabetes showed fewer VDJ junction insertions and more deletions.

The authors reverse transcribed all of the isolated RNA, so sequencing captured expressed TCRB transcripts. TCRdb's table, derived via immunoSEQ multiplex PCR, lists solely in-frame clones and lacks some. In the table there are some 410,000 clones, more than 9.5% of which are singletons. The J segment lost 4 bases and the V segment lost 4 bases, leaving 3 bases of the junction unmatched. The CDR3 is 14 residues long. Germline lookup yields CDR1 SGHTA and CDR2 FQGNSA. Sequencing was performed on naive CD4+ T cells from blood. This clonotype originated in a woman aged 18-29 years in good health. The chain uses TRBV7-2 and TRBJ2-7; 11 positions agree with TRBD2. CDR3 amino acids: CASSSLAGGYEQYV. Here the CDR3 DNA reads TGTGCCAGCAGCTCCCTAGCGGGGGGTTACGAGCAGTACGTC.